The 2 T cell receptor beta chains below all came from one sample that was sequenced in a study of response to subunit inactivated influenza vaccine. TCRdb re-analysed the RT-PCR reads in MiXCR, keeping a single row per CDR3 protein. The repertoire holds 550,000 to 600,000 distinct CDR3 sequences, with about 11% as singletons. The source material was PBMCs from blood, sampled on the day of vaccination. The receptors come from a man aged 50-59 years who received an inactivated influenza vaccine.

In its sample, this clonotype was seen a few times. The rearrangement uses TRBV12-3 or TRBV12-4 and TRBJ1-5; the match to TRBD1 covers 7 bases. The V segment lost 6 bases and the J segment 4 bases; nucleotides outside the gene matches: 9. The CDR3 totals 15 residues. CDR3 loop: CASSPGTAYNQPQHF. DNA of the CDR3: TGTGCCAGCAGCCCCGGGACAGCCTATAATCAGCCCCAGCATTTT.

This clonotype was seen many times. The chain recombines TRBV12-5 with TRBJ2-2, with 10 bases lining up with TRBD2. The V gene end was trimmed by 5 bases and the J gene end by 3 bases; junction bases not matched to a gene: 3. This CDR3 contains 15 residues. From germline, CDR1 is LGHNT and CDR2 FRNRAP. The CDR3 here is CASGPGLADTGELFF. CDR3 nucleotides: TGTGCTAGTGGTCCCGGACTAGCGGACACCGGGGAGCTGTTTTTT.